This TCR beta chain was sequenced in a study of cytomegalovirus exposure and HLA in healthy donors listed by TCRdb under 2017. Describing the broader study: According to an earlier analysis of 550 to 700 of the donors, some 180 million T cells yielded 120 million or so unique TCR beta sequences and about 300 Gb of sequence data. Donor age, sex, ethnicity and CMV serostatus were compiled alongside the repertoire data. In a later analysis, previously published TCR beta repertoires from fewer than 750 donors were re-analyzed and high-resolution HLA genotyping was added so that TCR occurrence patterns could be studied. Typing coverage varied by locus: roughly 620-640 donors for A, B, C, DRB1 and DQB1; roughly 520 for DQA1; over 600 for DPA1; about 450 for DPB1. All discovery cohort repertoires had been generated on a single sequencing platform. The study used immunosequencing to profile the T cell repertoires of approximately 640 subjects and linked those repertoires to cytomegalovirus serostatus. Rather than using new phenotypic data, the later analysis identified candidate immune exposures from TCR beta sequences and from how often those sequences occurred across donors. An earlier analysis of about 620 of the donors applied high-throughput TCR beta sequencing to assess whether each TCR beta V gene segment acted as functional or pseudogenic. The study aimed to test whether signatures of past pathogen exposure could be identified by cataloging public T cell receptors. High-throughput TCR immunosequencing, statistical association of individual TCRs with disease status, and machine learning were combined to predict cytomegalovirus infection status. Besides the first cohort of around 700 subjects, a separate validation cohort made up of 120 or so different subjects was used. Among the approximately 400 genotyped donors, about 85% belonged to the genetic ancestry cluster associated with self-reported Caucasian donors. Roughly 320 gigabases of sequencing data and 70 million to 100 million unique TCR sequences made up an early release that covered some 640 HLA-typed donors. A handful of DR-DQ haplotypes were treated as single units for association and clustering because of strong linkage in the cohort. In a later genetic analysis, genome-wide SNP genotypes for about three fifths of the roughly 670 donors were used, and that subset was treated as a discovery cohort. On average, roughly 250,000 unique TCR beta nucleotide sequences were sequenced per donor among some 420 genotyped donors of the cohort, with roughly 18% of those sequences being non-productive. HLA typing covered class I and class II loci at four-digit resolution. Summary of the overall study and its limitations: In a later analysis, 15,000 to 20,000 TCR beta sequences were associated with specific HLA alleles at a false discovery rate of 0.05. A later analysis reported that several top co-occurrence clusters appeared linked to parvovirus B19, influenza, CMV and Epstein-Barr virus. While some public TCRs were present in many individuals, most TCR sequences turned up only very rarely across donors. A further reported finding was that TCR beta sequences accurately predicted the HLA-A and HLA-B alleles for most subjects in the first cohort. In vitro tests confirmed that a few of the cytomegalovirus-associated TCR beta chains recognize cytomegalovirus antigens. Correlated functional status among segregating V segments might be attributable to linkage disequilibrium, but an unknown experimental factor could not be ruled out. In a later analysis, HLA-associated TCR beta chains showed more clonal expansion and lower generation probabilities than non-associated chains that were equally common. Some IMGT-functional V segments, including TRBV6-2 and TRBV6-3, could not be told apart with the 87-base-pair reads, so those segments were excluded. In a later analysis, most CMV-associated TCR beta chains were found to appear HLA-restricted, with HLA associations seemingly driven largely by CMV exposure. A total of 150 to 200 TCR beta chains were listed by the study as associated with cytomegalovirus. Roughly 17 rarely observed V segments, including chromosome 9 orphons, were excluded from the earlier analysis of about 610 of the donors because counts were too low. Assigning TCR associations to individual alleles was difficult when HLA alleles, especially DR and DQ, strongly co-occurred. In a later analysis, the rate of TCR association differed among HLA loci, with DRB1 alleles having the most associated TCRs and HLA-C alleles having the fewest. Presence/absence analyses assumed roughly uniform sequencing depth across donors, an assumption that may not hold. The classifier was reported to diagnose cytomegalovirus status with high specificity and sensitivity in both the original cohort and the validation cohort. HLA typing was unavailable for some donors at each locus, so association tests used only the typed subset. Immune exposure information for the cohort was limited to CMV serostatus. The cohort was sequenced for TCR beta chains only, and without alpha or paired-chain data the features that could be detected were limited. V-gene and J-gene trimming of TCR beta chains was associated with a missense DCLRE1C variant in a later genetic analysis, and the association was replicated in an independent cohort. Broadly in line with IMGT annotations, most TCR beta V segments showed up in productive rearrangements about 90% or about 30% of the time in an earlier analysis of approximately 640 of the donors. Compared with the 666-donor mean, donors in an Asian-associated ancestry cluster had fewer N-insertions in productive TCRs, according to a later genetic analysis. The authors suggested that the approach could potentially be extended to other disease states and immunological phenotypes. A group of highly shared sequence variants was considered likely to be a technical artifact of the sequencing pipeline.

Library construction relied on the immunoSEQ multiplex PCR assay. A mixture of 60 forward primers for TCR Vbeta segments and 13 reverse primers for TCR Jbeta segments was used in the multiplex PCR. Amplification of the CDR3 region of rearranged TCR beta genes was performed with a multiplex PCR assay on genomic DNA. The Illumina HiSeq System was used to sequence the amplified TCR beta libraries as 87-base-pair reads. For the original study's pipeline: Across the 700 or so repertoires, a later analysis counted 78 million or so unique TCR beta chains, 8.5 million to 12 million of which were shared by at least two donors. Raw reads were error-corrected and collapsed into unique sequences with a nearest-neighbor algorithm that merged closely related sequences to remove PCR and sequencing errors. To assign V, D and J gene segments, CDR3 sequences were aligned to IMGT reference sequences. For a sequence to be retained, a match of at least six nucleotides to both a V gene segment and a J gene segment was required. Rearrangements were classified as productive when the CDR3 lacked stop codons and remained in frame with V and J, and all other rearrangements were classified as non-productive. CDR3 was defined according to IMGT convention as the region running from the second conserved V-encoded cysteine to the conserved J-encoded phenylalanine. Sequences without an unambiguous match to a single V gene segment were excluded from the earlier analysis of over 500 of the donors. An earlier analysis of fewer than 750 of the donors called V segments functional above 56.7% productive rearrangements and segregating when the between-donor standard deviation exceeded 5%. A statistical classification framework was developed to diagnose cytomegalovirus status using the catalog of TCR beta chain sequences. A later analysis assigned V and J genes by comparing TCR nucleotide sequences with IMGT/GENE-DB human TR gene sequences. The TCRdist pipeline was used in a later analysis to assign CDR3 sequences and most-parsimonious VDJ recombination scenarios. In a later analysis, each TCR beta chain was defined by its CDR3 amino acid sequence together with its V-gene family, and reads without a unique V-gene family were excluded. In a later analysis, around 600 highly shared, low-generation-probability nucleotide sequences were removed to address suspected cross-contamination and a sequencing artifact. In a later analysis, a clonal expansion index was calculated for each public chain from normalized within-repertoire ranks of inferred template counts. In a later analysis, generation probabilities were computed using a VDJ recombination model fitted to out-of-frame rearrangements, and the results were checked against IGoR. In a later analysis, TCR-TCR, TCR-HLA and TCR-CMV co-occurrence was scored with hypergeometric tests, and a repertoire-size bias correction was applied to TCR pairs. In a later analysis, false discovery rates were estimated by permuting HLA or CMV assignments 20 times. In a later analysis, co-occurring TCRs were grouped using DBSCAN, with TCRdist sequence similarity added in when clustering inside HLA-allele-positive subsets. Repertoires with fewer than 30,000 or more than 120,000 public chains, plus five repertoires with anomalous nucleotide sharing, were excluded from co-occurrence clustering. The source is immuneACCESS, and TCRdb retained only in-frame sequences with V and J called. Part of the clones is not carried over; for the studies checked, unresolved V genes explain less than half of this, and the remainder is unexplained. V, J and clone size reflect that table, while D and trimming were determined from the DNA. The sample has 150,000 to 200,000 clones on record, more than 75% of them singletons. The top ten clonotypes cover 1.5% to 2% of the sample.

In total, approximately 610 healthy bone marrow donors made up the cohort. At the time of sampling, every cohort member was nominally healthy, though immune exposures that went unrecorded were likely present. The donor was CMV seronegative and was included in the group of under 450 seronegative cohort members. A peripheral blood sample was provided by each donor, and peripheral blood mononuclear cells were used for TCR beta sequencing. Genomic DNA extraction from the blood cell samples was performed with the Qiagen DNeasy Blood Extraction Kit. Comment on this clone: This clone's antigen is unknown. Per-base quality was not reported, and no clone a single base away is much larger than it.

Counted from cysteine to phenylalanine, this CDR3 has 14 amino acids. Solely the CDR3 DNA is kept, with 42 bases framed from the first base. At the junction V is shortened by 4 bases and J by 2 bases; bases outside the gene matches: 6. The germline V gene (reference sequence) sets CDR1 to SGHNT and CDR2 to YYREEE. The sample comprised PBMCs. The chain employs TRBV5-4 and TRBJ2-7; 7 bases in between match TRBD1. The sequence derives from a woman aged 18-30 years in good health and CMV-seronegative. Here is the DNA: TGTGCCAGCAGCCCGGGACAGAGAACCTACGAGCAGTACTTC. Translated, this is CASSPGQRTYEQYF.